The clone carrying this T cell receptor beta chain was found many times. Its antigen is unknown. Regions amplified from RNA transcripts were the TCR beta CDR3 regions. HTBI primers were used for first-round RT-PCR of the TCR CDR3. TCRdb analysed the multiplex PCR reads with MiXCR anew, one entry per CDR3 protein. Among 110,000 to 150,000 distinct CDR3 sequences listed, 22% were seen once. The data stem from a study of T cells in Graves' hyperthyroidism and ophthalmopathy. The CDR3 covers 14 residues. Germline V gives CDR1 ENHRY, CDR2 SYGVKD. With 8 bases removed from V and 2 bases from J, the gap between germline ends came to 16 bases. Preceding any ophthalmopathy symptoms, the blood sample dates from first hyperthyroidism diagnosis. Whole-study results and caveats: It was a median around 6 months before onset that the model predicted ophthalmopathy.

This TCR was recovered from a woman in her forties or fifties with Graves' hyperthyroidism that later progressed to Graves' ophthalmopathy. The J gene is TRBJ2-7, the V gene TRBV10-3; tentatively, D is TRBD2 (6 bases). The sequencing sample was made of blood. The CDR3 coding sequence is TGTGCCATCCAATCCGGGGCGGGAACCTACGAGCAGTACTTC. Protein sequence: CAIQSGAGTYEQYF.